These T cell receptor beta chains were read from a single sample in a study of control samples from healthy donors and cancer patients. Using immunoSEQ multiplex PCR, the repertoire was profiled, and TCRdb retains in-frame clones only, with some absent. The sample has under 150,000 clones; 70% to 90% are singletons. Source material: blood. The source is a man aged 55 to 70 in good health. Each CDR3 is given without its conserved first and last residue. Each record gives: V gene, J gene, CDR3 protein.

TRBV19	TRBJ1-2	ASSWTAQGYT
TRBV27	TRBJ1-4	ASTGSPATNEKLF
TRBV5-5	TRBJ1-6	ASSEGGNTGPLH
TRBV28	TRBJ1-4	ASSPPSGQGANEKLF
TRBV20-1	TRBJ2-7	SASTYEQY
TRBV28	TRBJ1-4	ASSAWGATNEKLF
TRBV28	TRBJ2-7	ASSRSSGEQY
TRBV4-1	TRBJ1-5	ASSQGQGRSNQPQH
TRBV6-2/TRBV6-3	TRBJ2-7	ASSLGTTWEQY
TRBV4-3	TRBJ2-2	ASSQDQGGGWNTGELF
TRBV5-4	TRBJ2-4	ASSLYWEDIQY
TRBV7-3	TRBJ1-1	ASSEQGGGTEAF
TRBV11-2	TRBJ2-5	ASSLDLAEKTQY
TRBV7-8	TRBJ2-2	ASSLLGTATSGELF
TRBV27	TRBJ1-2	ASSIGQGGNYGYT
TRBV12-3/TRBV12-4	TRBJ2-7	ASTLHRDEQY
TRBV5-1	TRBJ2-3	ASSLEGNTDTQY
TRBV24-1	TRBJ1-1	ATTGTENTEAF
TRBV3-1/TRBV3-2	TRBJ1-1	ASSRGTVLPEAF
TRBV4-1	TRBJ1-1	ASSQGRQGLTGMNTEAF
TRBV6-5	TRBJ1-4	ASRDGTGLNEKLF
TRBV28	TRBJ1-2	ASSFPGALLTMGYT
TRBV18	TRBJ2-3	ASSPRKKASTDTQY
TRBV28	TRBJ1-5	ASAGAGNQPQH
TRBV18	TRBJ2-5	ASSRGFGMETQY